This TCR beta chain derives from a study of blood T cell repertoires in COVID-19. Study in general: In each case, the material was cDNA or gDNA derived from T cells, B-cell-depleted T cells, or PBMCs.

In the authors' methods: Nucleated cell number was recorded as an estimate derived from reference gene primer amplification. TCRdb keeps only in-frame clones here, not all; method: immunoSEQ multiplex PCR. V, J and clone size are taken as reported in that table, and D and trimming were inferred from the DNA itself. The table records around 150,000 clones, about nine tenths of them present only once. The CDR3 loop spans 16 amino acids. The V gene's germline CDR1 is SGDLS and CDR2 YYNGEE. V was clipped by 0 bases and J by 4 bases; unmatched bases: 5. Sequenced sample: peripheral blood. This TCR was sampled from a man aged 45-65 years with active or convalescent COVID-19. The rearrangement joins TRBV9 to TRBJ2-2; 8 nucleotides line up with TRBD1. In DNA, the CDR3 is TGTGCCAGCAGCGTAGCTGCAGGGGGCTTCACCGGGGAGCTGTTTTTT. Translated: CASSVAAGGFTGELFF.